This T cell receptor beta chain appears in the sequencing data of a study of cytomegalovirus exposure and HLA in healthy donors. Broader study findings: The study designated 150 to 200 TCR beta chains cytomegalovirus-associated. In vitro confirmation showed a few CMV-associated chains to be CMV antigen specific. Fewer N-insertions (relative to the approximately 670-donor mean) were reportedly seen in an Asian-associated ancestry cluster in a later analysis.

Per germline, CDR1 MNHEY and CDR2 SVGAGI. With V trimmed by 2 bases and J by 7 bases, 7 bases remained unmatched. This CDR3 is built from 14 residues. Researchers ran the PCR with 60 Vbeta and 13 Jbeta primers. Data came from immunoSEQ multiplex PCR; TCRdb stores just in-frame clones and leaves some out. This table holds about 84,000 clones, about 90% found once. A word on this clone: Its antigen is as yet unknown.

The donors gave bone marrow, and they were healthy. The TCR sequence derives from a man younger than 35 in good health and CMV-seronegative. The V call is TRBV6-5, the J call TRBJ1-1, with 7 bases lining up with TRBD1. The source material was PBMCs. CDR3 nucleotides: TGTGCCAGCAGTTACCGGGGGACAGATAATGAAGCTTTCTTT. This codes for CASSYRGTDNEAFF.